This TCR beta chain was obtained from a study of OX40 agonist ivuxolimab in advanced cancers. On the study more broadly: Enrollees could have had prior anti-PD-1, anti-PD-L1 or anti-CTLA-4 therapy, which 30% to 50% had received.

Libraries were prepared by immunoSEQ multiplex PCR; TCRdb keeps only in-frame clonotypes and omits some of them. The sample consists of about 46,000 clones, over 65% of them appearing once. The CDR3 loop spans 15 amino acids. Germline V gene lookup returns CDR1 KGHSH and CDR2 LQKENI. V shed 3 bases, J shed 5 bases, and the junction held 10 bases outside the gene matches. This chain uses TRBV18 with TRBJ2-7, with 7 positions matching TRBD2. The receptor was derived from an adult with an advanced solid tumor such as melanoma, head and neck, liver or kidney cancer. This sample comprised CD4+ or CD8+ T cells sorted from blood, obtained in a trial of the OX40 agonist ivuxolimab. As DNA, the CDR3 is TGTGCCAGCTCACCCCGGGGAGGGGTAGGGGACGAGCAGTACTTC. Translated, it gives CASSPRGGVGDEQYF.